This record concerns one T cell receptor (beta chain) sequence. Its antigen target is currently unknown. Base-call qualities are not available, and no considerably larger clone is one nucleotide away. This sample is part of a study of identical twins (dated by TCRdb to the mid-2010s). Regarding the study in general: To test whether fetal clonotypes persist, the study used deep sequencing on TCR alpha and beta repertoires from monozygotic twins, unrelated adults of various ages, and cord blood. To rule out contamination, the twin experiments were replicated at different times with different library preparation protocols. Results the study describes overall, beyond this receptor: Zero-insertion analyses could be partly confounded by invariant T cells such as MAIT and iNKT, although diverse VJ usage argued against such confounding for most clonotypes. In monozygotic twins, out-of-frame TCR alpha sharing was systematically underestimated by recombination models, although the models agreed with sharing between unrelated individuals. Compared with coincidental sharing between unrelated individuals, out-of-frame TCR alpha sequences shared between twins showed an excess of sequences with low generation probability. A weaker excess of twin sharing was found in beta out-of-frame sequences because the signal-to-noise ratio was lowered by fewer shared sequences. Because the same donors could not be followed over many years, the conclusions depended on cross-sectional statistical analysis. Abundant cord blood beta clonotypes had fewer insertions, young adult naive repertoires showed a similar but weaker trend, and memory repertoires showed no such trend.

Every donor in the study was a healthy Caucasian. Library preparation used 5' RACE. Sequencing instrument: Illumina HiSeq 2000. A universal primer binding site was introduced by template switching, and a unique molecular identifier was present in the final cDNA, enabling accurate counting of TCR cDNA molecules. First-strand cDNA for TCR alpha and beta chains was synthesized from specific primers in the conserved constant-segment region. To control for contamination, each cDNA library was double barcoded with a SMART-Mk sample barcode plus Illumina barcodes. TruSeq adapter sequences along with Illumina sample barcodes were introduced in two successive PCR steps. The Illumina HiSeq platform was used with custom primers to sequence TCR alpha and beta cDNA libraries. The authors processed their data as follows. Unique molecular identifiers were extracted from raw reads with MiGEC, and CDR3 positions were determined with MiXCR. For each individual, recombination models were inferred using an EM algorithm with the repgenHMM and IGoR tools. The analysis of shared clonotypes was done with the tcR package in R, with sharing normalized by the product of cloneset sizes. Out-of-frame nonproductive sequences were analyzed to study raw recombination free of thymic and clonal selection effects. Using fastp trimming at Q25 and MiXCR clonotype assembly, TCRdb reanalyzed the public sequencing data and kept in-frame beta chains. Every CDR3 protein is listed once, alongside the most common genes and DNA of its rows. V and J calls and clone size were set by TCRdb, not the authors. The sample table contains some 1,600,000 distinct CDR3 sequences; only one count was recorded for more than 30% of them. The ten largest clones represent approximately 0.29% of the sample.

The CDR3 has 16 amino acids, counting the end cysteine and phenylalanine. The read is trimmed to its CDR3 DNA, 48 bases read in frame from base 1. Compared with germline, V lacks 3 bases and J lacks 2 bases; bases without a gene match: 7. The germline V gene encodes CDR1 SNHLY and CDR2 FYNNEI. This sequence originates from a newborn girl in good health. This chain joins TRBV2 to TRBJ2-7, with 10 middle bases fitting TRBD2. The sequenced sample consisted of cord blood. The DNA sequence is TGTGCCAGCAGTGACCGTCTAGCGGGGGTCACCTACGAGCAGTACTTC. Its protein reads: CASSDRLAGVTYEQYF. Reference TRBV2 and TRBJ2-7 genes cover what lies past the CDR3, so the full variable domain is EPEVTQTPSHQVTQMGQEVILRCVPISNHLYFYWYRQILGQKVEFLVSFYNNEISEKSEIFDDQFSVERPDGSNFTLKIRSTKLEDSAMYFCASSDRLAGVTYEQYFGPGTRLTVT.